Listed below are T cell receptor beta chains from one sample, sequenced in a study of healthy donors' naive CD4 and CD8 T cells. One entry per CDR3 protein results from TCRdb running MiXCR on the reads. The sample lists around 200,000 distinct CDR3 sequences; 65% to 75% were seen once. The sample taken for sequencing was naive CD4+ and CD8+ T cells sorted from blood, pooled from several donors. The source is a pool of human donors in good health; the sample pools cells from several healthy donors. The conserved cysteine and the conserved F or W are not part of the CDR3 here. Not all rows give a size; the values are once, few, many and, for expanded clones, a class.

size | J | V | CDR3
. | TRBJ1-2 | TRBV27 | ASSFAGSNYGYT
. | TRBJ2-1 | TRBV6-2/TRBV6-3 | ASRRTRDEQF
. | TRBJ2-2 | TRBV6-5 | ASTLGTGELF
. | TRBJ2-5 | TRBV13 | ASSPRTSGGEETQY
. | TRBJ2-7 | TRBV29-1 | SVVASGVSYEQY
few | TRBJ1-5 | TRBV29-1 | SASGQGAGQPQH
few | TRBJ2-7 | TRBV27 | ASSLWFPNEQY
. | TRBJ2-3 | TRBV29-1 | SVDGARSTSQGKSDTQY
. | TRBJ2-7 | TRBV29-1 | SVGEGSSYEQY
. | TRBJ2-3 | TRBV29-1 | SVAGTSGSHRTDTQY
few | TRBJ1-1 | TRBV29-1 | SAQAGGMNTEAF
. | TRBJ1-1 | TRBV19 | ASSRQNMNTEAF
. | TRBJ2-2 | TRBV5-5 | ASSPRGSTGELF
once | TRBJ1-5 | TRBV5-4 | ASSLEGVQPQH
. | TRBJ1-2 | TRBV29-1 | NDGGYT
. | TRBJ1-1 | TRBV7-9 | ASRSQGRTEAF
. | TRBJ2-3 | TRBV19 | ASSIEGLGDTQY
. | TRBJ2-2 | TRBV19 | ASRRGGAGVSGELF
. | TRBJ1-6 | TRBV4-2 | ASSYPGTDSPLH
. | TRBJ2-1 | TRBV6-2/TRBV6-3 | ASGPTWRSYNEQF
. | TRBJ2-5 | TRBV20-1 | TARGANEETQY
. | TRBJ2-5 | TRBV6-5 | ASRLAGLETQY
. | TRBJ2-2 | TRBV29-1 | SVEWLAGTGELF
. | TRBJ2-1 | TRBV19 | ASSTHSGGHYNEQF
. | TRBJ2-7 | TRBV30 | AWGLGGATYEQY
. | TRBJ2-2 | TRBV4-3 | ASSPWEGPNAIPGLELF
once | TRBJ2-3 | TRBV7-2 | ASSLSSADTQY
. | TRBJ2-1 | TRBV19 | ASGTTTYNEQF
. | TRBJ2-7 | TRBV5-5 | ASSLAPYEQY
. | TRBJ2-7 | TRBV29-1 | SVEEYRAGEQY
. | TRBJ2-1 | TRBV6-2/TRBV6-3 | ASSYSRGQYYNEQF
. | TRBJ2-7 | TRBV19 | ASSRKVGEGYEQY
. | TRBJ1-2 | TRBV12-3/TRBV12-4 | ASSLVGTDYGYT
. | TRBJ2-1 | TRBV19 | ASSIEPRRLF
. | TRBJ1-1 | TRBV2 | ASSFIESTEAF
. | TRBJ2-7 | TRBV6-5 | ASSYGQGSEQY
. | TRBJ1-1 | TRBV6-2/TRBV6-3 | ASSIGAGTEAF